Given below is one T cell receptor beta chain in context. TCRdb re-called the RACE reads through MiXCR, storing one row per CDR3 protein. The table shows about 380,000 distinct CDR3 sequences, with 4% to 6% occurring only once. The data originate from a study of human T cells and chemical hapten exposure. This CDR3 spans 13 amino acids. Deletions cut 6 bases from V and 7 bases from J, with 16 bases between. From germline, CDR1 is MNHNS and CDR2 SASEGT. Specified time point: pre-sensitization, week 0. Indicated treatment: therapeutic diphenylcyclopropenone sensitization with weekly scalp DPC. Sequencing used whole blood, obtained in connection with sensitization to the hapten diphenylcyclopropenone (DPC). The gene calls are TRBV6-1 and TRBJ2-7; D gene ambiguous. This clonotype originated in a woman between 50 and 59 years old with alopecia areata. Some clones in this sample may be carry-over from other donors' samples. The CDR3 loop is CASSVDPRSEQYF. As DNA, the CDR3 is TGTGCCAGCAGCGTAGACCCCCGGAGTGAGCAGTACTTC.